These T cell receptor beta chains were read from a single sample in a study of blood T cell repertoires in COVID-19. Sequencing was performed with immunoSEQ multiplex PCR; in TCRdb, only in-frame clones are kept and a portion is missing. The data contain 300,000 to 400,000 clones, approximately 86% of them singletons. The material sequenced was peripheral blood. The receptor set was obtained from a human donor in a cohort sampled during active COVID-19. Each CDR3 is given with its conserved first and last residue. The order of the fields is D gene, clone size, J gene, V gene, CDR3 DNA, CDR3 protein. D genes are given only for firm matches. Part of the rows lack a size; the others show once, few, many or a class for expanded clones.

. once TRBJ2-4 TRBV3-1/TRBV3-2 TGTGCCAGCAGTCCCGGAATAGCCAACATTCAGTACTTC CASSPGIANIQYF
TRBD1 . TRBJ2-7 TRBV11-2 TGTGCCAGCAGCTTGGACAGGGAGTACGAGCAGTACTTC CASSLDREYEQYF
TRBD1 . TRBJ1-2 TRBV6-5 TGTGCCAGCAGTCAAAGCCGACAGGGGATTAAAGGCTACACCTTC CASSQSRQGIKGYTF
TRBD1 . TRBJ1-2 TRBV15 TGTGCCACCAGCAGAGATTATATGGAGAGTCTCCAGGGGGATGGCTACACCTTC CATSRDYMESLQGDGYTF
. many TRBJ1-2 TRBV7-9 TGTGCCAGCAGCAATTACCTACTACAGGGTTCAGGAGGCTACACCTTC CASSNYLLQGSGGYTF
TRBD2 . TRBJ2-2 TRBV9 TGTGCCAGCTCCTCTCTTGGGGGGGCCGGGGAGCTGTTTTTT CASSSLGGAGELFF
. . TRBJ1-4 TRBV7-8 TGTGCCAGCTCCCCGGTGCCAGGGGTTGGTGAAAAACTGTTTTTT CASSPVPGVGEKLFF
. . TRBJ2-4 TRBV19 TGTGCCAGTAGCCCCTTAGGGACACGGGTATACATTCAGTACTTC CASSPLGTRVYIQYF
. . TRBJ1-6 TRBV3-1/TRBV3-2 TGTGCCAGCAGCCAAGATCGGAATTCACCCCTCCACTTT CASSQDRNSPLHF
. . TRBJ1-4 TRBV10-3 TGTGCCATCAGTCCTGGTAACGGCAACACAGGCCTGTTTTTT CAISPGNGNTGLFF
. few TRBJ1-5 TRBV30 TGTGCCTGGAGTGGGACAGAAAATCAGCCCCAGCATTTT CAWSGTENQPQHF
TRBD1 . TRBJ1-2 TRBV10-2 TGCGCCAGCAGCGACGACAGGGGTCGAAACTATGGCTACACCTTC CASSDDRGRNYGYTF
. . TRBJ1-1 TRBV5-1 TGCGCCAGCAGCTCGGACAGTGAGAACACTGAAGCTTTCTTT CASSSDSENTEAFF
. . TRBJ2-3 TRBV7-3 TGTGCCAGCAGCTTAGGGGGAGGAGCGGATACGCAGTATTTT CASSLGGGADTQYF
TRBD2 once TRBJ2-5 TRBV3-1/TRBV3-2 TGTGCCAGCAGCCTTAGGGAGGGCCCGGAGACCCAGTACTTC CASSLREGPETQYF
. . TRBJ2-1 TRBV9 TGTGCCAGCAGCGGAATCAGCGGACCGAGCTCCTACAATGAGCAGTTCTTC CASSGISGPSSYNEQFF
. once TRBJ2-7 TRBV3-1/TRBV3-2 TGTGCCAGCAGTGAAAATTTCCCCGGGGACTACGAGCAGTACTTC CASSENFPGDYEQYF
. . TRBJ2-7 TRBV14 TGTGCCAGCAGCCAAGTCGGACTTAACTACGAGCAGTACTTC CASSQVGLNYEQYF
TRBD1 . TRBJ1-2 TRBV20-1 TGCAGTGCTAGTCCCCCAATACAGGGGGCAGGCTATGGCTACACCTTC CSASPPIQGAGYGYTF
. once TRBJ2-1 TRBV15 TGTGCCACCAGCAGAGGGTACTCCACCCAGCAGTTCTTC CATSRGYSTQQFF
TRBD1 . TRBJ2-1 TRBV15 TGTGCCACCAGCCGCGTGGACAGGGAGGATGAGCAGTTCTTC CATSRVDREDEQFF
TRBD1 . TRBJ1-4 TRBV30 TGTGCCTGGAGTCCGTACAGGGGAACTAATGAAAAACTGTTTTTT CAWSPYRGTNEKLFF
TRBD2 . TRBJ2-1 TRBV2 TGTGCCAGCAGCACCACGGGAGGCCGTGGTCCCCACTACAATGAGCAGTTCTTC CASSTTGGRGPHYNEQFF
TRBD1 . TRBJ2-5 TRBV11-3 TGTGCCAGCAGCCCCTCGTCCGGGACAGGGACAGAGACCCAGTACTTC CASSPSSGTGTETQYF
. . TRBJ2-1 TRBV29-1 TGCACCTCCACCCGGGGCAATGAGCAGTTCTTC CTSTRGNEQFF
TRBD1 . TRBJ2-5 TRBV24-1 TGTGCCACCAGTGAACCCACAGGGGACCGGGAGACCCAGTACTTC CATSEPTGDRETQYF
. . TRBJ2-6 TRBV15 TGTGCCACCAGCAGAGAGGGGGGAACCGGGGCCAACGTCCTGACTTTC CATSREGGTGANVLTF